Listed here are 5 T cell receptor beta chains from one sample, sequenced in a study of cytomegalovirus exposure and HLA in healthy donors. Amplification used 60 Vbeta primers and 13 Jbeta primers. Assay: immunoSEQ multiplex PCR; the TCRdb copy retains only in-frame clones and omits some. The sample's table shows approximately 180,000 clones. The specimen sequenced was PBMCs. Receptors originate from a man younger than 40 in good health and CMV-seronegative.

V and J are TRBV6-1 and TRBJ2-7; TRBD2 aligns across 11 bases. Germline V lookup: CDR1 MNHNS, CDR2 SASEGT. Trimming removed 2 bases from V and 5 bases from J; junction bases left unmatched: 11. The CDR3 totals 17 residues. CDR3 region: CASSELGSGRAADEQYF. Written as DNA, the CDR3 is TGTGCCAGCAGTGAACTGGGTAGCGGGAGGGCGGCGGACGAGCAGTACTTC.

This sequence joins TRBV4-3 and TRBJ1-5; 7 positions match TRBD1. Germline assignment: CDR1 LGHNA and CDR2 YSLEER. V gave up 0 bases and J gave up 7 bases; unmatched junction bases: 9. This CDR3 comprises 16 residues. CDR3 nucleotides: TGCGCCAGCAGCCAAGATCCTACAGGGGATAGCCAGCCCCAGCATTTT. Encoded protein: CASSQDPTGDSQPQHF.

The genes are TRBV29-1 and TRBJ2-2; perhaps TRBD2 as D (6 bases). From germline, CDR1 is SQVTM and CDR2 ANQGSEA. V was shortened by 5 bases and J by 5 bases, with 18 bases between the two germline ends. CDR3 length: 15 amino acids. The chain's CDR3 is CSVTGTSKGTGELFF. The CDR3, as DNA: TGCAGCGTTACCGGGACTTCGAAAGGGACCGGGGAGCTGTTTTTT.

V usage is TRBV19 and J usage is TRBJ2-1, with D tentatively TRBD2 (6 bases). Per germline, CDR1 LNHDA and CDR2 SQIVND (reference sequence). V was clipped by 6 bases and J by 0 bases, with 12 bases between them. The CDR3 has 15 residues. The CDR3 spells CASSFGGSSYNEQFF. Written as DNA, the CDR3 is TGTGCCAGTAGCTTCGGAGGGAGCTCCTACAATGAGCAGTTCTTC.

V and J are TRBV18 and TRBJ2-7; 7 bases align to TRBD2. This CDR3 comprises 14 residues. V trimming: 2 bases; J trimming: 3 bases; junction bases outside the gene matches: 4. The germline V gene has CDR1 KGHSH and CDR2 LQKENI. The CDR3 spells CASSPAGGYYEQYF. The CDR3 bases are TGTGCCAGCTCACCAGCCGGGGGGTACTACGAGCAGTACTTC.